This T cell receptor beta chain was identified during a study of T cell responses to AZD1222 COVID-19 vaccine. Overall study: Pooling of second doses given at about 4 or about 12 weeks was done. Broader study findings: Increased Spike-specific TCR breadth and depth were observed after two AZD1222 doses. In a largely white British group with more females than males, clonal diversity was possibly underestimated.

The CDR3 is made up of 15 amino acids. V lost 0 bases and J 3 bases, leaving 13 bases between the germline ends. Germline V CDR1 and CDR2: SGHNT, YYREEE (reference sequence). Sequencing used immunoSEQ multiplex PCR; TCRdb keeps in-frame clones, though not all of them. Here the sample spans about 130,000 clones, about nine tenths being singletons. Regarding this clone: The antigen is not known.

Source: peripheral blood, taken on day 0 of AZD1222 vaccination. The sequence was obtained from an adult in good health. This rearrangement joins TRBV5-4 to TRBJ2-7, with no clear D. CDR3 region: CASSLGSSRSYEQYF. The CDR3 DNA is TGTGCCAGCAGCTTGGGATCGTCTCGGAGCTACGAGCAGTACTTC.